One sample yielded the 18 T cell receptor beta chains listed below, sequenced in a study of OX40 agonist ivuxolimab in advanced cancers. Using immunoSEQ multiplex PCR, the repertoire was profiled, and TCRdb retains in-frame clones only, with some absent. This sample has some 19,000 clones; around nine tenths occur once, and the top ten carry around a tenth. The specimen was CD4+ or CD8+ T cells sorted from blood, collected in a trial of the OX40 agonist ivuxolimab. All receptors derive from an adult with an advanced solid tumor such as melanoma, head and neck, liver or kidney cancer.

The gene calls are TRBV6-1 and TRBJ2-5, with no clear D. The V end lost 5 bases, the J end lost 0 bases, and 7 bases lay between the germline ends. This CDR3 is 13 amino acids long. CDR1 is MNHNS, CDR2 SASEGT, per germline. The CDR3 coding sequence is TGTGCCAGCAGTAACTTGTACCAAGAGACCCAGTACTTC. Its protein is CASSNLYQETQYF.

The rearrangement joins TRBV6-6 to TRBJ2-2; D not certain. The V gene lost 7 bases and the J gene lost 8 bases, with 5 bases spanning the gap. Germline V gives CDR1 MNHNY, CDR2 SVGAGI (reference sequence). The CDR3 has 10 amino acids. CDR3 coding DNA: TGTGCCAGCAAGCTAGGGGAGCTGTTTTTT. Translating it yields CASKLGELFF.

The chain recombines TRBV6-5 with TRBJ1-1; TRBD1 aligns across 8 bases. V dropped 0 bases and J dropped 0; count of bases not matched to a gene: 3. CDR1 MNHEY and CDR2 SVGAGI come from the germline V gene. CDR3 size: 16 residues. The CDR3, as DNA: TGTGCCAGCAGTTACTCGACAGGGGAGGTGAACACTGAAGCTTTCTTT. Translating gives CASSYSTGEVNTEAFF.

The chain recombines TRBV5-4 with TRBJ2-3; possible D gene TRBD2, 6 bases. This CDR3 spans 13 amino acids. The germline gives CDR1 SGHNT, CDR2 YYREEE (reference sequence). V gave up 3 bases and J gave up 1 base, with 6 bases separating them. The CDR3 loop is CASSSGGTDTQYF. The CDR3 nucleotides read TGTGCCAGCAGCTCGGGGGGCACAGATACGCAGTATTTT.

The V call is TRBV6-5, the J call TRBJ2-3, with 11 nucleotides matching TRBD2. Trimming cost V 6 bases and J 1 base; bases outside gene matches: 0. CDR1 is MNHEY, CDR2 SVGAGI, per germline. CDR3 length: 14 residues. CDR3 protein: CASRGLAGTDTQYF. In DNA form, the CDR3 reads TGTGCCAGCAGGGGACTAGCGGGCACAGATACGCAGTATTTT.

The genes are TRBV29-1 and TRBJ1-1; D uncertain. Trimming left V 4 bases short and J 7 bases short, with 7 bases between. Germline V gene sequence: CDR1 SQVTM, CDR2 ANQGSEA. The CDR3 extends over 10 amino acids. The DNA for the CDR3 is TGCAGCGTTGTTGTGGGTGAAGCTTTCTTT. This encodes CSVVVGEAFF. The whole variable domain, filled in from reference TRBV29-1 and TRBJ1-1, reads SAVISQKPSRDICQRGTSLTIQCQVDSQVTMMFWYRQQPGQSLTLIATANQGSEATYESGFVIDKFPISRPNLTFSTLTVSNMSPEDSSIYLCSVVVGEAFFGQGTRLTVV.

The chain combines TRBV10-2 with TRBJ2-5, with TRBD2 matching over 8 bases. Judging by the DNA end, TRBJ2-7 fits better; the J call may be wrong. Germline loops: CDR1 WSHSY, CDR2 SAAADI. The CDR3 has 15 residues. The CDR3 region has the DNA TGCGCCAGCAGTGAAGGTTGGCTAGCGGGCTACGAGCAGTACTTC. This codes for CASSEGWLAGYEQYF.

This clone was picked up one time. Its ends do not fully match the called genes, so a read error is possible. V usage is TRBV6-1 and J usage is TRBJ1-2; D unresolved. The germline CDR1 and CDR2 sequences are MNHNS and SASEGT. The CDR3 covers 11 residues. The CDR3 sequence: CASTAEEQFAF. The DNA for the CDR3 is TGTGCCAGCACGGCGGAAGAACAATTTGCCTTC.

The V gene is TRBV7-4, the J gene TRBJ2-1; either TRBD1 or TRBD2 may supply D (5 bases each). V lost 6 bases and J 10 bases, leaving 22 bases between the germline ends. Looked up from germline, CDR1 is SGHVT and CDR2 is SQSDAQ. The CDR3 totals 15 residues. This CDR3 is CASRGVLDGQSEQFF. The CDR3 DNA is TGTGCCAGCAGGGGAGTATTAGACGGACAATCGGAGCAGTTCTTC.

The J gene is TRBJ1-1, the V gene TRBV29-1; maybe TRBD1 (5 bases). The CDR3 totals 13 residues. V dropped 0 bases and J dropped 4 bases, with 9 bases sitting between them. Per the germline V gene, CDR1 is SQVTM and CDR2 is ANQGSEA. CDR3 sequence (DNA): TGCAGCGTTGAAGAGGGGACGGGCACTGAAGCTTTCTTT. The encoded protein is CSVEEGTGTEAFF. Using reference TRBV29-1 and TRBJ1-1 for the parts outside the CDR3, the full variable domain is SAVISQKPSRDICQRGTSLTIQCQVDSQVTMMFWYRQQPGQSLTLIATANQGSEATYESGFVIDKFPISRPNLTFSTLTVSNMSPEDSSIYLCSVEEGTGTEAFFGQGTRLTVV.

This chain uses TRBV16 with TRBJ1-1; D not resolved. Trimming cost V 8 bases and J 2 bases, with 15 bases left between them. The length of the CDR3 is 14 residues. CDR1 KGHSY and CDR2 FQNENV come from the germline V gene. In DNA form, the CDR3 reads TGTGCCAGCGGAACACACCGGGCCAACACTGAAGCTTTCTTT. Protein product: CASGTHRANTEAFF.

The chain couples TRBV6-5 to TRBJ2-2, with TRBD1 matching 8 bases. The germline CDR1 and CDR2 sequences are MNHEY and SVGAGI. The CDR3 is made up of 16 amino acids. With V trimmed by 0 bases and J by 5 bases, 5 bases remained unmatched. The CDR3 bases are TGTGCCAGCAGTTACTCGATATGGACAGGGACCGGGGAGCTGTTTTTT. This translates into CASSYSIWTGTGELFF.

This clone came up a few times. The genes are TRBV29-1 and TRBJ1-1; D is unresolved. This CDR3 region has 10 residues. Germline V lookup: CDR1 SQVTM, CDR2 ANQGSEA. Trimming shortened V by 4 bases and J by 6 bases, and 6 bases separated the two germline ends. CDR3 in amino acids: CSVVGSEAFF. CDR3 nucleotides: TGCAGCGTTGTAGGGTCTGAAGCTTTCTTT. Full variable domain (missing parts from reference TRBV29-1 and TRBJ1-1): SAVISQKPSRDICQRGTSLTIQCQVDSQVTMMFWYRQQPGQSLTLIATANQGSEATYESGFVIDKFPISRPNLTFSTLTVSNMSPEDSSIYLCSVVGSEAFFGQGTRLTVV.

The chain is built from TRBV29-1 and TRBJ1-1, with D possibly being TRBD1 (5 bases). CDR1 is SQVTM and CDR2 is ANQGSEA in the germline V gene. The CDR3 has 12 residues. Trimming removed 2 bases from V and 3 bases from J, with 7 bases in between. CDR3 nucleotides: TGCAGCGTTGAAATGGGGGACACTGAAGCTTTCTTT. It codes for CSVEMGDTEAFF.

The chain is built from TRBV9 and TRBJ2-5; a possible D gene is TRBD1 (5 bases). The last part of the DNA fits TRBJ2-7 better; the J call may be wrong. The CDR3 is 12 amino acids. Per the germline V gene, CDR1 is SGDLS and CDR2 is YYNGEE. In DNA form, the CDR3 reads TGTGCCAGCAGCATCGACAGCTACGAGCAGTACTTC. This gives the protein CASSIDSYEQYF.

This clone was counted once. The chain carries TRBV6-1 and TRBJ2-3; 9 bases match TRBD2. This CDR3 has 15 amino acids. The germline CDR1 and CDR2 sequences are MNHNS and SASEGT. The V gene end was trimmed by 7 bases and the J gene end by 4 bases; junction bases not matched to a gene: 9. The chain's CDR3 is CASTTNSGSSDTQYF. As DNA, the CDR3 is TGTGCCAGCACGACGAATAGCGGGAGCTCAGATACGCAGTATTTT.

CDR3 in DNA: TGTGCCAGCAGCTTAAATTATAGGGGGATGAACACTGAAGCTTTCTTT. It translates to CASSLNYRGMNTEAFF. The chain has TRBV7-3 and TRBJ1-1; possibly TRBD1 for D (6 bases). From germline, CDR1 is SGHTA and CDR2 FQGTGA. Trimming removed 1 base at V and 0 bases at J, with 12 bases between. CDR3 size: 16 residues.

Comments on this clone: The DNA is left out, because the CDR3 cannot be placed on it with certainty; the CDR3 is given as TCRdb lists it. The chain couples TRBV21-1 to TRBJ2-2; TRBD2 is taken as the D call from the table, unchecked against the DNA. TRBV21-1 is a pseudogene locus. The CDR3 region is 16 residues in length, termini included. CDR3: CASSKFAGGNTGELFF.